This record looks at one TCR beta chain sequence and its context. Its antigen is still unknown. The CDR3 end lies 3 residues beyond the end of the read and is filled in from the germline J gene. The sample comes from a study of T cell clonality in common variable immunodeficiency. Regarding the study as a whole: Compared with healthy controls, CVID subjects showed increased TCRbeta clonality, mostly in about a third. Reportedly, TCR beta sequences from common variable immunodeficiency showed fewer deletions and N-nucleotide insertions. Compared with controls, CVID subjects had fewer shared TCRbeta clones.

Diagnosis required reduced IgG, IgA and/or IgM with specific antibody deficiency. Aged 9 to 64 years, CVID subjects averaged about 40 years old. The method was immunoSEQ multiplex PCR; TCRdb's version includes in-frame clones alone and lacks a portion of them. Altogether under 20,000 clones were found in the sample, and no singletons occur. CDR3 length equals 14 residues. The trim removed 4 bases at V and 5 bases at J, leaving 7 bases unmatched. The germline V gene encodes CDR1 MNHNS and CDR2 SASEGT. This receptor was obtained from a human donor with common variable immunodeficiency. Sequenced input: peripheral blood mononuclear cells. The J gene is TRBJ1-1, the V gene TRBV6-1; 7 bases line up with TRBD1. CDR3 region: CASSANRGGTEAFF. The CDR3 DNA, read in part, is TGTGCCAGCAGTGCCAACAGGGGTGGAACTGAA.